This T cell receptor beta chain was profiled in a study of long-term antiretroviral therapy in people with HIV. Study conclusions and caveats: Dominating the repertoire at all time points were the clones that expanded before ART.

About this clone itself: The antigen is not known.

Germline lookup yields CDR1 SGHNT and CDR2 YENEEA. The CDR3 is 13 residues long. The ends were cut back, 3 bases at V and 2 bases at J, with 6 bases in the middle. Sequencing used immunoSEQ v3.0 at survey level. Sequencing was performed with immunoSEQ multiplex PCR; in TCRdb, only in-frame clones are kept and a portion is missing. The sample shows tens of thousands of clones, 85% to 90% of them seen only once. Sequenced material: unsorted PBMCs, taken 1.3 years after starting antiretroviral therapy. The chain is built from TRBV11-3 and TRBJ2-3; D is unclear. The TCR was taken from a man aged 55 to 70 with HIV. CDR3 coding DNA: TGTGCCAGCAGCTTTGCAGCCACAGATACGCAGTATTTT. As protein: CASSFAATDTQYF.